This TCR beta chain appears in the sequencing data of a study of cytomegalovirus exposure and HLA in healthy donors. Across the study: A later analysis reported the same platform for the roughly 110 validation repertoires and the 666 first-cohort repertoires. Overall study results and limits: There were around 160 TCR beta chains listed as cytomegalovirus-associated. There were a few CMV-associated chains whose specificity for CMV antigens was confirmed in vitro.

Libraries were prepared by immunoSEQ multiplex PCR; TCRdb keeps only in-frame clonotypes and omits some of them. This table holds 200,000 to 250,000 clones, 85% to 95% found once. About this clone: What it binds is not known.

V lost 4 bases, J lost 9 bases, and 16 bases stayed unmatched. The CDR3 sequence is 17 residues long. CDR1 and CDR2 from the germline V gene are SGHRS and YFSETQ. The sample was PBMCs. This sequence originates from a woman younger than 35 in good health and CMV-seronegative. V usage is TRBV5-1 and J usage is TRBJ2-1, with 10 nucleotides matching TRBD1. The CDR3 spells CASSMRYRDRGSSEQFF. The CDR3 bases are TGCGCCAGCAGCATGAGATACCGGGACAGGGGATCGTCTGAGCAGTTCTTC.